The following is a T cell receptor beta chain sequence with its context. Germline trimming cut 7 bases from V and 5 bases from J; bases unmatched to any gene: 5. The CDR3 runs 14 residues. Germline V gene data show CDR1 as SGHNT and CDR2 as YYREEE (reference sequence). The source of the sample is a study of control samples from healthy donors and cancer patients. Method: immunoSEQ multiplex PCR; TCRdb's copy keeps in-frame clones and lacks some. The sample yields roughly 130,000 clones, about 93% seen once. The chain couples TRBV5-4 to TRBJ2-1; 11 positions match TRBD1. Material: blood. The sequence came from a man between 18 and 29 years old in good health. CDR3 in amino acids: CASWGQGVNNEQFF. Written as DNA, the CDR3 is TGTGCCAGCTGGGGACAGGGGGTGAACAATGAGCAGTTCTTC.